What follows are 6 T cell receptor beta chains derived from one specimen sequenced in a study of blood T cell repertoires in COVID-19. The repertoire was sequenced with immunoSEQ multiplex PCR; TCRdb's copy has only in-frame clones and lacks some. The sample contains 75,000 to 80,000 clones, about nine tenths of which appear only once. The sample consisted of peripheral blood. Receptors originate from a human donor in a cohort sampled during active COVID-19.

V gene TRBV29-1 combines with J gene TRBJ1-1, with D hard to call. V was clipped by 1 base and J by 4 bases, with 10 bases between them. The CDR3 totals 13 residues. Germline V gives CDR1 SQVTM, CDR2 ANQGSEA. The CDR3 region has the DNA TGCAGCGTTGAAGCCCCTCCAGGCACTGAAGCTTTCTTT. Translated: CSVEAPPGTEAFF.

The DNA for the CDR3 is TGTGCCAGCAGTTCCCCCAGACTAGCGGGGAAAGAGACCCAGTACTTC. Translation: CASSSPRLAGKETQYF. The rearrangement uses TRBV6-5 and TRBJ2-5; 11 bases align to TRBD2. V gave up 4 bases and J gave up 3 bases; unmatched junction bases: 7. Germline V gene lookup returns CDR1 MNHEY and CDR2 SVGAGI. CDR3 size: 16 residues.

The CDR3 spells CASSRFIAPSSYNEQFF. The CDR3 bases are TGTGCCAGCAGCCGCTTTATAGCTCCGAGCTCCTACAATGAGCAGTTCTTC. The rearrangement uses TRBV7-9 and TRBJ2-1; the D is unclear. This CDR3 is 17 amino acids long. Trimming shortened V by 5 bases and J by 0 bases, and 17 bases separated the two germline ends. The germline V gene has CDR1 SEHNR and CDR2 FQNEAQ (reference sequence).

The chain links TRBV5-8 to TRBJ2-2; tentative D call: TRBD1 (7 bases). From germline, CDR1 is SGHTS and CDR2 YDEGEE. The CDR3 length is 17 residues. V was trimmed by 2 bases and J by 3 bases, leaving 17 bases between them. The chain's CDR3 is CASSLLPGRGDTGELFF. CDR3 bases: TGTGCCAGCAGCTTACTCCCTGGCAGGGGGGACACCGGGGAGCTGTTTTTT. The variable domain in full, with the rest retrieved from reference TRBV5-8 and TRBJ2-2, is EAGVTQSPTHLIKTRGQQATLRCSPISGHTSVYWYQQALGLGLQFLLWYDEGEERNRGNFPPRFSGRQFPNYSSELNVNALELEDSALYLCASSLLPGRGDTGELFFGEGSRLTVL.

Only a few counts were recorded for this clone. The CDR3 sequence: CATSAGPGQANYGYTF. CDR3 bases: TGTGCCACCAGTGCTGGACCGGGACAGGCTAACTATGGCTACACCTTC. This chain links TRBV24-1 with TRBJ1-2; 8 bases match TRBD1. The CDR3 is 16 amino acids. With V trimmed by 5 bases and J by 0 bases, 7 bases remained unmatched. CDR1 is KGHDR and CDR2 is SFDVKD in the germline V gene.

The rearrangement joins TRBV19 to TRBJ2-3; D possibly corresponds to TRBD2 (7 bases). The CDR3 length is 16 residues. Per germline, CDR1 LNHDA and CDR2 SQIVND (reference sequence). V lost 2 bases and J lost 0, with 12 bases in between. The CDR3 region has the DNA TGTGCCAGTAGTATAAGGGGGGGGGAAAGCACAGATACGCAGTATTTT. Its translation is CASSIRGGESTDTQYF.